The T cell receptor (beta chain) described here comes from a study of identical twins. This CDR3 has 18 residues. As for this clonotype: The junction does not match germline at one end; this may be a read error.

Each CDR3 protein is one row after TCRdb ran MiXCR on the 5' RACE reads. The sample includes 280,000 or so distinct CDR3 sequences, more than 6.5% of them seen just once. The sample was also linked to a second study, of yellow fever vaccine responses in identical twins.

V gene TRBV12-3 or TRBV12-4 combines with J gene TRBJ2-1; perhaps D is TRBD1 or TRBD2 (6 bases each). The receptor's source is a woman aged 18-35 years in good health. Material: memory (CD45RO+) T cells sorted from blood. The chain's CDR3 is CTSCLALIGRGDYNEQFF. In nucleotides, the CDR3 is TGTACCAGCTGTTTAGCGCTAATAGGAAGGGGGGACTACAATGAGCAGTTCTTC.